Shown below are 23 T cell receptor beta chains from a single sample sequenced in a study of shared clonotypes between healthy human individuals. The naive CD8 subset, CD45RO-negative cells positively selected for CCR7, excluded terminally differentiated effector memory CD45RA+ cells. Method: immunoSEQ multiplex PCR; TCRdb's copy keeps in-frame clones and lacks some. This sample has around 600,000 clones, with roughly 95% found just once. Sequenced: naive CD8+ T cells sorted from blood. These receptors came from a woman aged 25 to 39 in good health.

The V gene is TRBV13, the J gene TRBJ2-7; D may be TRBD2 (6 bases). The CDR3 totals 16 residues. CDR1 is PRHDT, CDR2 FYEKMQ, per germline (reference sequence). V lost 4 bases and J 3 bases, leaving 19 bases between the germline ends. The CDR3 nucleotides read TGTGCCAGCAGCTCCAACGGGGGTTTCGTAGACTACGAGCAGTACTTC. Its translation: CASSSNGGFVDYEQYF. The full variable domain, in which reference TRBV13 and TRBJ2-7 provide the parts outside the CDR3, is AAGVIQSPRHLIKEKRETATLKCYPIPRHDTVYWYQQGPGQDPQFLISFYEKMQSDKGSIPDRFSAQQFSDYHSELNMSSLELGDSALYFCASSSNGGFVDYEQYFGPGTRLTVT.

The chain employs TRBV4-2 and TRBJ1-4, with D uncertain. The CDR3 totals 15 residues. Trimming left V 0 bases short and J 7 bases short, with 12 bases between. Germline V gives CDR1 LGHNA, CDR2 YNFKEQ. DNA for the CDR3: TGTGCCAGCAGCCAAGAGATGGGGTTCGGTGAAAAACTGTTTTTT. Translated, it gives CASSQEMGFGEKLFF.

The chain carries TRBV5-4 and TRBJ2-7; the D gene is possibly TRBD1 (7 bases). V was pared by 3 bases and J by 5 bases, with 24 bases between. The CDR3 has 17 residues. Germline values: CDR1 SGHNT, CDR2 YYREEE (reference sequence). CDR3 amino acids: CASSYPAAGQRRNEQYF. The CDR3 region has the DNA TGTGCCAGCAGCTACCCCGCCGCGGGACAGAGAAGAAACGAGCAGTACTTC.

The chain joins TRBV11-2 to TRBJ2-3; 7 bases fit TRBD2. This CDR3 comprises 16 residues. Trimming took 3 bases from V and 7 from J; bases not matched to a gene: 13. From germline, CDR1 is SGHAT and CDR2 FQNNGV. The CDR3 reads CASSFPQGSGLNTQYF. The DNA for the CDR3 is TGTGCCAGCAGCTTCCCGCAGGGTAGCGGGTTGAATACGCAGTATTTT.

The chain employs TRBV2 and TRBJ2-1; D tentatively reads TRBD1 or TRBD2 (5 bases each). This CDR3 is built from 12 residues. The germline gives CDR1 SNHLY, CDR2 FYNNEI. Trimming shortened V by 3 bases and J by 9 bases, and 9 bases separated the two germline ends. CDR3 nucleotide sequence: TGTGCCAGCAGTGAGGTGGGGACTGAGCAGTTCTTC. Protein sequence: CASSEVGTEQFF. The whole variable domain, remainder taken from reference TRBV2 and TRBJ2-1, is EPEVTQTPSHQVTQMGQEVILRCVPISNHLYFYWYRQILGQKVEFLVSFYNNEISEKSEIFDDQFSVERPDGSNFTLKIRSTKLEDSAMYFCASSEVGTEQFFGPGTRLTVL.

The rearrangement joins TRBV27 to TRBJ2-2, with TRBD2 identical over 8 bases. Germline CDR1 and CDR2: MNHEY and SMNVEV (reference sequence). This CDR3 has 18 amino acids. Trimming cost V 0 bases and J 3 bases; bases outside gene matches: 9. CDR3 sequence (DNA): TGTGCCAGCAGTTTATCCTTGACTGGCGGGAGGTACACCGGGGAGCTGTTTTTT. Its translation: CASSLSLTGGRYTGELFF.

V gene TRBV13 combines with J gene TRBJ2-5; the D gene is possibly TRBD2 (6 bases). The germline gives CDR1 PRHDT, CDR2 FYEKMQ (reference sequence). V lost 5 bases, J lost 3 bases, and 16 bases lay in between. The CDR3 length is 15 residues. The CDR3 bases are TGTGCCAGCAGCCCGGCCCGCGGAGGGGAAGAGACCCAGTACTTC. Translated, it gives CASSPARGGEETQYF.

The chain uses TRBV19 and TRBJ2-1; 8 bases match TRBD2. The germline CDR1 and CDR2 sequences are LNHDA and SQIVND (reference sequence). The CDR3 spans 16 residues. J lost 4 bases, V lost 8 bases, and 13 bases had no gene match. CDR3 DNA: TGTGCCAGTGCACACCGGACTAGCAAGATATACAATGAGCAGTTCTTC. Amino acids: CASAHRTSKIYNEQFF.

V and J are TRBV7-9 and TRBJ2-6; D may be TRBD1 or TRBD2 (5 bases each). CDR1 SEHNR and CDR2 FQNEAQ come from the germline V gene (reference sequence). The V end lost 5 bases, the J end lost 0 bases, and 14 bases lay between the germline ends. The CDR3 runs 17 residues. The CDR3 nucleotides read TGTGCCAGCAGCGGCCGGGACGGTAGCTCTGGGGCCAACGTCCTGACTTTC. This gives the protein CASSGRDGSSGANVLTF. The entire variable domain, with the rest obtained from reference TRBV7-9 and TRBJ2-6, is as follows: DTGVSQNPRHKITKRGQNVTFRCDPISEHNRLYWYRQTLGQGPEFLTYFQNEAQLEKSRLLSDRFSAERPKGSFSTLEIQRTEQGDSAMYLCASSGRDGSSGANVLTFGAGSRLTVL.

The rearrangement joins TRBV10-3 to TRBJ1-3; D possibly corresponds to TRBD1 (5 bases). From germline, CDR1 is ENHRY and CDR2 SYGVKD. The CDR3 runs to 14 residues. The V end lost 6 bases, the J end lost 0 bases, and 9 bases lay between the germline ends. The CDR3 DNA reads as TGTGCCATCAGGACAGATAACTCTGGAAACACCATATATTTT. This translates into CAIRTDNSGNTIYF.

The V gene is TRBV27, the J gene TRBJ2-2, with 9 bases lining up with TRBD2. After removal of 5 bases from V and 8 bases from J, the junction contained 15 bases not matched to a gene. This CDR3 spans 17 amino acids. CDR1 MNHEY and CDR2 SMNVEV come from the germline V gene (reference sequence). CDR3 region: CASSPRLAGVFGGELFF. DNA for the CDR3: TGTGCCAGCAGTCCGCGGTTAGCGGGAGTTTTTGGTGGGGAGCTGTTTTTT.

The chain combines TRBV6-1 with TRBJ1-2; D possibly corresponds to TRBD1 (5 bases). The germline CDR1 and CDR2 sequences are MNHNS and SASEGT. V gave up 1 base and J gave up 4 bases, with 10 bases separating them. This CDR3 comprises 14 residues. In nucleotides, the CDR3 is TGTGCCAGCAGTGAAGGGGGGGAGGGCTATGGCTACACCTTC. Translated: CASSEGGEGYGYTF.

This clone was observed a single time. V gene TRBV7-3 combines with J gene TRBJ2-7, with D uncertain. The V gene lost 5 bases and the J gene lost 2 bases, with 10 bases spanning the gap. Germline values: CDR1 SGHTA, CDR2 FQGTGA. The CDR3 has 13 residues. CDR3 protein: CASSKTLTYEQYF. DNA for the CDR3: TGTGCCAGCAGCAAGACCCTAACCTACGAGCAGTACTTC.

The chain uses TRBV2 and TRBJ2-7; D perhaps matches TRBD1 (5 bases). The CDR3 totals 15 residues. The ends were cut back, 1 base at V and 0 bases at J, with 10 bases in the middle. Looked up from germline, CDR1 is SNHLY and CDR2 is FYNNEI. CDR3 loop: CASSEGQRSSYEQYF. CDR3 coding DNA: TGTGCCAGCAGTGAAGGACAGAGGAGCTCCTACGAGCAGTACTTC.

This clone has a single count. The chain links TRBV6-7 to TRBJ1-2, with 9 bases matching TRBD1. TRBV6-7 is placed among ORFs of uncertain function. The CDR3 contains 15 residues. J gave up 2 bases and V 5 bases, and 6 bases lay outside the gene matches. As DNA, the CDR3 is TGTGCCAGCAGTGGTACAGGGGGCGCAAACTATGGCTACACCTTC. It is translated as CASSGTGGANYGYTF.

This chain links TRBV28 with TRBJ2-5; possible D gene TRBD2, 8 bases. With 5 bases removed from V and 0 bases from J, the gap between germline ends came to 16 bases. Germline V lookup: CDR1 MDHEN, CDR2 SYDVKM. The CDR3 runs 16 residues. The CDR3 protein is CASSPLSGTDQETQYF. The DNA for the CDR3 is TGTGCCAGCAGTCCCCTTAGCGGGACAGACCAAGAGACCCAGTACTTC.

The chain carries TRBV5-6 and TRBJ2-7; 7 bases are a match to TRBD2. The CDR3 consists of 12 residues. Per germline, CDR1 SGHDT and CDR2 YYEEEE. The trim removed 3 bases at V and 6 bases at J, leaving 3 bases unmatched. CDR3 in amino acids: CASSSGRAEQYF. The CDR3 DNA is TGTGCCAGCAGCTCTGGGAGGGCCGAGCAGTACTTC.

The chain is built from TRBV19 and TRBJ2-3; D is uncertain. V gave up 3 bases and J gave up 4 bases, with 8 bases separating them. Germline V gene lookup returns CDR1 LNHDA and CDR2 SQIVND (reference sequence). This CDR3 has 13 residues. This chain's CDR3 is CASSMVYSDTQYF. CDR3 in DNA: TGTGCCAGTAGTATGGTTTATTCAGATACGCAGTATTTT.

This chain uses TRBV9 with TRBJ2-5; no clear D. Germline CDR1 and CDR2: SGDLS and YYNGEE. V shed 0 bases and J shed 0 bases, with 9 bases lying between them. CDR3 size: 15 residues. The CDR3, as DNA: TGTGCCAGCAGCGTAGGAGAAAATTACCAAGAGACCCAGTACTTC. Encoded protein: CASSVGENYQETQYF.

This chain joins TRBV28 and TRBJ2-3, with D possibly being TRBD2 (6 bases). The CDR3 extends over 16 amino acids. Germline V gene lookup returns CDR1 MDHEN and CDR2 SYDVKM. The V gene lost 1 base and the J gene lost 2 bases, with 13 bases spanning the gap. This CDR3 reads CASSLYAGMVTDTQYF. The DNA of the CDR3 is TGTGCCAGCAGTTTATATGCGGGAATGGTCACAGATACGCAGTATTTT.

J is TRBJ2-2 and V is TRBV7-7; 13 nucleotides align to TRBD2. Germline CDR1 and CDR2: SSHAT and FNYEAQ (reference sequence). The V and J ends lost 5 bases and 6 bases, in that order; junction bases with no gene match: 6. There are 16 residues in the CDR3. The CDR3, as DNA: TGTGCCAGCAGCCAGGGACTAGCGGGATTAGCCGGGGAGCTGTTTTTT. As protein: CASSQGLAGLAGELFF.

The chain's CDR3 is CASSYSYTGELFF. CDR3 sequence (DNA): TGTGCCAGCAGTTACTCATACACCGGGGAGCTGTTTTTT. V and J are TRBV6-5 and TRBJ2-2, with D hard to call. The CDR3 covers 13 residues. The V end was cut by 0 bases, the J end by 3 bases, with 2 bases between. Germline-derived CDR1 and CDR2 are MNHEY and SVGAGI.

V gene TRBV27 combines with J gene TRBJ2-7; D assignment may be TRBD1 or TRBD2 (5 bases each). The V gene's germline CDR1 is MNHEY and CDR2 SMNVEV (reference sequence). The CDR3 is 16 amino acids. V lost 5 bases to trimming and J lost 6 bases, with 23 bases between them. The CDR3 here is CASSLAPGTGMGEQYF. In DNA, the CDR3 is TGTGCCAGCAGTCTAGCCCCAGGGACCGGGATGGGCGAGCAGTACTTC.